These T cell receptor beta chains were read from a single sample in a study of T cells after yellow fever vaccination. In TCRdb, the 5' RACE reads were re-called with MiXCR into one record per CDR3 protein. Counted here are some 500,000 distinct CDR3 sequences, approximately 13% occurring once; the ten biggest clones make up more than 13%. Specimen: PBMCs, collected on the day of the yellow fever booster vaccination. Every receptor here comes from a man younger than 40 who received the YFV17D yellow fever vaccine. Each CDR3 is given with its conserved first and last residue. D genes are given only for firm matches. The size field is filled for only some rows; it gives once, few, many or a size class.

TRBV11-2	-	-	TRBJ2-7	CASSLEGRTSYEQYF	TGTGCCAGCAGCTTAGAGGGGCGGACCTCCTACGAGCAGTACTTC
TRBV24-1	-	-	TRBJ2-2	CATSVGTNTGELFF	TGTGCCACCAGTGTGGGGACTAACACCGGGGAGCTGTTTTTT
TRBV5-6	-	TRBD1	TRBJ2-4	CASSWGMGQVKNIQYF	TGTGCCAGCAGCTGGGGAATGGGACAGGTGAAAAACATTCAGTACTTC
TRBV7-6	-	TRBD2	TRBJ2-2	CASSLTSAQNTGELFF	TGTGCCAGCAGCTTAACTAGCGCGCAGAACACCGGGGAGCTGTTTTTT
TRBV15	-	TRBD1	TRBJ1-4	CATSRDPQGIATNEKLFF	TGTGCCACCAGCAGGGACCCACAGGGGATCGCAACTAATGAAAAACTGTTTTTT
TRBV29-1	few	TRBD2	TRBJ2-5	CSVEDHPLAGAVETQYF	TGCAGCGTTGAAGATCACCCCCTAGCGGGAGCGGTGGAGACCCAGTACTTC
TRBV7-8	many	-	TRBJ2-1	CASSLGGAGFYNEQFF	TGTGCCAGCAGCTTAGGGGGGGCGGGATTTTACAATGAGCAGTTCTTC
TRBV20-1	few	TRBD1	TRBJ2-2	CSARDGTGDTGELFF	TGCAGTGCTAGAGATGGGACAGGCGACACCGGGGAGCTGTTTTTT
TRBV27	few	-	TRBJ1-2	CASSFGVRDGGYTF	TGTGCCAGCAGTTTTGGGGTCCGGGACGGCGGCTACACCTTC
TRBV20-1	few	TRBD2	TRBJ2-7	CSAARIAGADEQYF	TGCAGTGCGGCAAGAATAGCGGGAGCGGACGAGCAGTACTTC
TRBV5-4	few	-	TRBJ2-3	CASERADSGTDTQYF	TGTGCCAGCGAGAGAGCGGACTCGGGCACAGATACGCAGTATTTT
TRBV30	-	-	TRBJ2-1	CAWSVGGLNYNEQFF	TGTGCCTGGAGTGTAGGAGGACTAAACTACAATGAGCAGTTCTTC
TRBV5-1	few	-	TRBJ2-5	CASSLWESETQYF	TGCGCCAGCAGCTTGTGGGAGTCAGAGACCCAGTACTTC
TRBV6-5	few	-	TRBJ2-7	CASSYSGGASYEQYF	TGTGCCAGCAGTTACTCGGGAGGAGCCTCCTACGAGCAGTACTTC
TRBV30	few	TRBD1	TRBJ1-1	CAWSTTWTGAEAFF	TGTGCCTGGAGTACTACCTGGACAGGGGCTGAAGCTTTCTTT
TRBV7-2	few	-	TRBJ1-6	CASSFKGVQSPLHF	TGTGCCAGCAGCTTTAAGGGAGTACAATCACCCCTCCACTTT
TRBV20-1	few	-	TRBJ1-1	CSARDIGGGQEAFF	TGCAGTGCTAGAGATATTGGGGGGGGACAAGAAGCTTTCTTT
TRBV7-9	-	-	TRBJ2-4	CASSRRGGLAKNIQYF	TGTGCCAGCAGCCGGCGGGGCGGACTAGCCAAAAACATTCAGTACTTC
TRBV20-1	-	TRBD2	TRBJ2-1	CSVSESNQRESSYNEQFF	TGCAGTGTTTCCGAGTCAAACCAGCGGGAGAGCTCCTACAATGAGCAGTTCTTC
TRBV2	once	TRBD2	TRBJ2-3	CASSSGRLAGPIGDTQYF	TGTGCCAGCAGCTCCGGTCGTCTAGCGGGACCGATTGGGGATACGCAGTATTTT
TRBV29-1	-	-	TRBJ2-3	CSVEPFTDTQYF	TGCAGCGTTGAACCTTTCACAGATACGCAGTATTTT
TRBV6-2/TRBV6-3	few	-	TRBJ2-7	CASSYSGPLEQYF	TGTGCCAGCAGTTACTCCGGACCTCTGGAGCAGTACTTC
TRBV20-1	-	-	TRBJ2-2	CSASGRTSNTGELFF	TGCAGTGCTAGTGGTCGGACATCGAACACCGGGGAGCTGTTTTTT
TRBV7-2	-	TRBD2	TRBJ2-1	CASSIGLATYNEQFF	TGTGCCAGCAGCATTGGACTAGCGACGTACAATGAGCAGTTCTTC
TRBV30	-	TRBD2	TRBJ2-1	CAWTILASGNRYNEQFF	TGTGCCTGGACAATTCTGGCTAGCGGGAATCGTTACAATGAGCAGTTCTTC
TRBV5-1	few	-	TRBJ2-1	CASTPPGYNEQFF	TGCGCCAGCACTCCCCCAGGTTACAATGAGCAGTTCTTC
TRBV7-2	few	-	TRBJ2-1	CASSPQTAAYNEQFF	TGTGCCAGCAGCCCCCAGACAGCGGCATACAATGAGCAGTTCTTC